This T cell receptor beta chain was sequenced during a study of Graves' ophthalmopathy and Graves' hyperthyroidism. Notes on the study in general: Most thyroid-expanded clonotypes exceeding 0.001 frequency were also found in blood.

Germline assignment: CDR1 MNHEY and CDR2 SVGEGT. The CDR3 is 14 amino acids. V shed 7 bases and J shed 6 bases, with 18 bases lying between them. In the case of this clonotype: What it binds is not known.

Amplifying from RNA transcripts, the study obtained TCR beta CDR3 regions. Second-round multiplex PCR came after a first-round RT-PCR that employed HTBI primers. Via MiXCR, TCRdb re-called the multiplex PCR reads, giving one row per CDR3 protein. The sample holds hundreds of thousands of distinct CDR3 sequences; less than 20% are singletons and the top ten take about 7%. The chain employs TRBV6-2 or TRBV6-3 and TRBJ1-1; D unclear. The sequencing input was peripheral blood. The sequence came from a woman between 18 and 29 years old with stable Graves' hyperthyroidism. The CDR3 DNA is TGTGCCAGCACTTTCCGCCGGGGAGACTCTGAAGCTTTCTTT. Translated: CASTFRRGDSEAFF.